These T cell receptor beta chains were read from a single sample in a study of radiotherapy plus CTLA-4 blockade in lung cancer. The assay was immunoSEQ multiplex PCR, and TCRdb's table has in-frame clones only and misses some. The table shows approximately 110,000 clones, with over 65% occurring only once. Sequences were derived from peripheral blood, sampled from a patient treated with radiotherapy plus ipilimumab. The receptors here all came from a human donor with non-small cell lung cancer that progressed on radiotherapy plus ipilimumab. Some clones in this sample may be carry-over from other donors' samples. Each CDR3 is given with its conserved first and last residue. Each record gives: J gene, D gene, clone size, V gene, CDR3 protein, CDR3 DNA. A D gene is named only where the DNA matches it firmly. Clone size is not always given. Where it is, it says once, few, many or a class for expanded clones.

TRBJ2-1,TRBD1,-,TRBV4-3,CASSPQAQGEIYNEQFF,TGCGCCAGCAGCCCACAAGCTCAGGGGGAGATTTACAATGAGCAGTTCTTC
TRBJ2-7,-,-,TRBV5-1,CASSLDGGTVTYEQYF,TGCGCCAGCAGCTTGGACGGCGGGACAGTGACCTACGAGCAGTACTTC
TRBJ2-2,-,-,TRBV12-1,CASSFLRGSANTRELFF,TGTGCCAGCAGCTTTTTACGCGGAAGCGCGAACACCAGGGAGCTGTTTTTT
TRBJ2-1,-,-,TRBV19,CASSILRGAAYNEQFF,TGTGCCAGTAGTATATTGAGGGGGGCGGCCTACAATGAGCAGTTCTTC
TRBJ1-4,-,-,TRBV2,CASSPPRGFWANEKLFF,TGTGCCAGCAGTCCCCCCAGGGGTTTTTGGGCTAATGAAAAACTGTTTTTT
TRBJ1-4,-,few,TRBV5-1,CASSLAGINEKLFF,TGCGCCAGCAGCTTGGCAGGGATAAATGAAAAACTGTTTTTT
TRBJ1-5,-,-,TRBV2,CASSQGSNQPQHF,TGTGCCAGCAGTCAGGGCAGCAATCAGCCCCAGCATTTT
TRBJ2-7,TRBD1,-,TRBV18,CASSPGTGIYEQYF,TGTGCCAGCTCACCAGGGACAGGGATCTACGAGCAGTACTTC
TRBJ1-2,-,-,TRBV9,CASSVQGFDGYTF,TGTGCCAGCAGCGTCCAGGGTTTTGATGGCTACACCTTC
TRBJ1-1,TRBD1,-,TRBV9,CASSAQGRIEYSPEAFF,TGTGCCAGCAGCGCACAGGGGCGCATTGAATATTCGCCTGAAGCTTTCTTT
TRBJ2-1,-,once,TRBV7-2,CASSLAEVNDEQFF,TGTGCCAGCAGCTTAGCGGAAGTTAACGATGAGCAGTTCTTC
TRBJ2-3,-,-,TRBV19,CASSIAMGTDTQYF,TGTGCCAGTAGTATAGCGATGGGCACAGATACGCAGTATTTT
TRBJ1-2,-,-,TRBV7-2,CASSLERLIRTF,TGTGCCAGCAGCTTAGAGAGGCTTATAAGGACCTTC
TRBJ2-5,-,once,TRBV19,CASREDVALETQYF,TGTGCCAGTAGGGAAGACGTGGCCCTAGAGACCCAGTACTTC
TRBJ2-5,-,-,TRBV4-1,CASSQVFQETQYF,TGCGCCAGCAGCCAAGTCTTCCAAGAGACCCAGTACTTC
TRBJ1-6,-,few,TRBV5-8,CASSFPGLNSPLHF,TGTGCCAGCAGCTTTCCCGGGCTTAATTCACCCCTCCACTTT
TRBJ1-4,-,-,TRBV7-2,CASSLGSLTGEKLFF,TGTGCCAGCAGCTTAGGGTCCTTGACAGGTGAAAAACTGTTTTTT
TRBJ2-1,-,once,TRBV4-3,CASSQVNEQFF,TGCGCCAGCAGCCAAGTTAATGAGCAGTTCTTC
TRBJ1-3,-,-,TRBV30,CAWSVGGSGNTIYF,TGTGCCTGGAGTGTCGGAGGTTCTGGAAACACCATATATTTT
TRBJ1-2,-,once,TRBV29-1,CSVAGANGDYGYTF,TGCAGCGTCGCCGGGGCCAATGGAGACTATGGCTACACCTTC
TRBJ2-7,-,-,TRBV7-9,CASSSPLGTGTHLAYEQYF,TGTGCCAGCAGCTCTCCTCTAGGGACCGGGACCCATCTCGCATACGAGCAGTACTTC
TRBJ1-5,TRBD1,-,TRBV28,CASSLPRQGGQPQHF,TGTGCCAGCAGTTTACCCCGACAGGGAGGTCAGCCCCAGCATTTT
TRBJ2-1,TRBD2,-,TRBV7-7,CASSLDGGGIGEQFF,TGTGCTAGCAGCTTAGATGGGGGAGGGATAGGTGAGCAGTTCTTC
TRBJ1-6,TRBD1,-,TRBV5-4,CASSLNRGNNSPLHF,TGTGCCAGCAGCTTGAACAGGGGAAATAATTCACCCCTCCACTTT
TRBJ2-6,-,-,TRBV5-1,CASSSGAGGASGANVLTF,TGCGCCAGCAGCTCAGGGGCTGGAGGGGCGTCTGGGGCCAACGTCCTGACTTTC
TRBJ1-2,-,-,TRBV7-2,CASSSQGGGYTF,TGTGCCAGCAGCTCACAGGGAGGAGGCTACACCTTC
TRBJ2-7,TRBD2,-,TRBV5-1,CASSSGLAGSYEQYF,TGCGCCAGCAGCTCGGGACTAGCCGGCTCCTACGAGCAGTACTTC
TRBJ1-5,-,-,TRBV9,CASSSYREGGPQHF,TGTGCCAGCAGCTCCTACAGGGAGGGGGGGCCCCAGCATTTT